The present T cell receptor beta chain was sequenced within a study of shared clonotypes between healthy human individuals. CDR1 and CDR2 from the germline V gene are MNHEY and SMNVEV (reference sequence). Trimming took 4 bases from V and 0 from J, leaving 10 bases between them. This CDR3 has 15 residues. The table came from immunoSEQ multiplex PCR; TCRdb's copy has only in-frame clones and leaves some out. The sample includes under 200,000 clones, approximately 92% seen only once; the top ten take 0.067%. The receptor comes from a woman between 25 and 40 years old in good health. The source material was naive CD4+ T cells sorted from blood. The sample's subset: CD45RA+ positively selected. The chain is built from TRBV27 and TRBJ1-5; D ambiguous. CDR3 DNA: TGTGCCAGCAGTTCTTGGACGGATAGCAATCAGCCCCAGCATTTT. Its translation is CASSSWTDSNQPQHF.